This T cell receptor (beta chain) was recorded in a study of identifying expanded T cells in peripheral blood. Study results and caveats: About 1.2 clones differed between technical replicates, versus about 17 and 20 over time. Across healthy donors, higher total template counts meant significantly greater approximately two-week count variance.

Germline loops: CDR1 LNHDA, CDR2 SQIVND (reference sequence). Trimming removed 1 base at V and 1 base at J, with 4 bases between. The CDR3 covers 14 residues. Sequencing was performed with immunoSEQ multiplex PCR; in TCRdb, only in-frame clones are kept and a portion is missing. This table has approximately 100,000 clones, about 85% appearing once. Collection occurred without any documented infections or immune events in donors. Worth noting for this clone: Its antigen is not known.

Sequencing input: blood. The chain couples TRBV19 to TRBJ2-2; D unresolved. The clonotype comes from a person aged 18 to 75 in good health. CDR3 loop: CASSIAQNTGELFF. The CDR3 nucleotides are TGTGCCAGTAGTATAGCCCAGAACACCGGGGAGCTGTTTTTT.